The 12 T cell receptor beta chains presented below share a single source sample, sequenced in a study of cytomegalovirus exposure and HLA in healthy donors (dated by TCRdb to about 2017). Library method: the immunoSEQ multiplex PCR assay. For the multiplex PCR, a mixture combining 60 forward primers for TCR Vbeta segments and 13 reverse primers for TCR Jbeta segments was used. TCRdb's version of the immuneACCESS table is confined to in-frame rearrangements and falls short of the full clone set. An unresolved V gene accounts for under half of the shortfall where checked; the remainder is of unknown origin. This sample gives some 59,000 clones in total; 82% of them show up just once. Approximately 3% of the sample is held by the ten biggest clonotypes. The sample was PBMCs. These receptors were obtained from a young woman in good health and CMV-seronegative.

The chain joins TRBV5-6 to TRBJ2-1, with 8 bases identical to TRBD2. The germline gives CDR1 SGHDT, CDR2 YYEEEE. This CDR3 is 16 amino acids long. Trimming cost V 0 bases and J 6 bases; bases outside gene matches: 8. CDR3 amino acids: CASSLGRGVTLNEQFF. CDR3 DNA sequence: TGTGCCAGCAGCTTGGGGCGGGGGGTGACCCTCAATGAGCAGTTCTTC.

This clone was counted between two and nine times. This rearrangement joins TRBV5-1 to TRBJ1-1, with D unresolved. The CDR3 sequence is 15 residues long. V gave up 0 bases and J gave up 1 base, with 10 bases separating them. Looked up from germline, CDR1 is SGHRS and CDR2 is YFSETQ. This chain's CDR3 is CASSLVPYKNTEAFF. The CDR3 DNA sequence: TGCGCCAGCAGCTTGGTGCCGTACAAGAACACTGAAGCTTTCTTT.

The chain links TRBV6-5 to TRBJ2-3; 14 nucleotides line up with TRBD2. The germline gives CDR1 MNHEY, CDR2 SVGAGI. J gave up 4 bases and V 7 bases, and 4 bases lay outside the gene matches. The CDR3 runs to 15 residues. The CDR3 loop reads CASTRLAGGPDTQYF. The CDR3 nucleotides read TGTGCCAGCACCAGACTAGCGGGAGGGCCAGATACGCAGTATTTT.

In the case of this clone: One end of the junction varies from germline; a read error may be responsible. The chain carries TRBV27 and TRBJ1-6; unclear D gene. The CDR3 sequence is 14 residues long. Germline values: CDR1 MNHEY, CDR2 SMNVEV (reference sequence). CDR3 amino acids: CASSLWAYNSSLHF. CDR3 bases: TGTGCCAGCAGTTTATGGGCCTATAATTCATCCCTCCACTTT.

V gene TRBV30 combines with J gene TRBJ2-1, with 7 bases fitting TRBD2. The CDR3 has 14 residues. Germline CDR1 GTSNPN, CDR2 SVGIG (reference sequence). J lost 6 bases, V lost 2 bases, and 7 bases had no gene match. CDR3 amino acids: CAWSREGGRNEQFF. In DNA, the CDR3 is TGTGCCTGGAGTCGTGAGGGAGGGCGCAATGAGCAGTTCTTC.

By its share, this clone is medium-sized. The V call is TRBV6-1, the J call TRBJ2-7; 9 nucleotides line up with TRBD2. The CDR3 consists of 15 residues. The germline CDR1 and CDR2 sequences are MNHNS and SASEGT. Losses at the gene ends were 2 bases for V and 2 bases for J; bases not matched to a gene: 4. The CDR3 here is CASSEQAGGAYEQYF. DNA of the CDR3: TGTGCCAGCAGTGAACAGGCGGGAGGGGCCTACGAGCAGTACTTC.

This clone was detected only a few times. CDR3 sequence: CASSSGDSQAYEQYF. In DNA, the CDR3 is TGCGCCAGCAGCTCGGGGGACAGTCAAGCCTACGAGCAGTACTTC. This chain connects TRBV5-1 to TRBJ2-7; weak D call: TRBD1 (7 bases). Trimming removed 3 bases from V and 2 bases from J, with 15 bases in between. CDR1 and CDR2 (germline): SGHRS, YFSETQ. The CDR3 totals 15 residues.

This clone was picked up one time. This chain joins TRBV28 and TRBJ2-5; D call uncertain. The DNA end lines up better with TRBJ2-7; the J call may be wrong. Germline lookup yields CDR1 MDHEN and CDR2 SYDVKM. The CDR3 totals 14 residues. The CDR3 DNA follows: TGTGCCAGCAGCCTGGACGGAACAGACTACGAGCAGTACTTC. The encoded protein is CASSLDGTDYEQYF.

Written as DNA, the CDR3 is TGCGCCAGCAGTGACAGGGCTTACAACGCCCTCGGGGAGCAGTACTTC. Residues: CASSDRAYNALGEQYF. The rearrangement joins TRBV10-1 to TRBJ2-7; possibly TRBD1 for D (5 bases). The CDR3 length is 16 residues. CDR1 is WNHNN, CDR2 SYGVQD, per germline (reference sequence). V was clipped by 3 bases and J by 7 bases, with 22 bases between them.

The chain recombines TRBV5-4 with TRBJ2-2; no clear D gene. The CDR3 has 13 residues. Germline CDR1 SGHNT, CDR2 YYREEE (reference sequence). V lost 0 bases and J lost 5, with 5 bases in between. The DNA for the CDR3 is TGTGCCAGCAGCTTGGGGCAGACCGGGGAGCTGTTTTTT. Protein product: CASSLGQTGELFF.

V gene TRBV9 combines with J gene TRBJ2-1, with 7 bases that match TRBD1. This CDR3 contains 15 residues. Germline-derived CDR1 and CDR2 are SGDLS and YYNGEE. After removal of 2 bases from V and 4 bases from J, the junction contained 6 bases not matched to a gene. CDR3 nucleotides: TGTGCCAGCAGCGTGGGGACAGAACATTACAATGAGCAGTTCTTC. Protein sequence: CASSVGTEHYNEQFF. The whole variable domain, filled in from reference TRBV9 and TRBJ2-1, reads DSGVTQTPKHLITATGQRVTLRCSPRSGDLSVYWYQQSLDQGLQFLIQYYNGEERAKGNILERFSAQQFPDLHSELNLSSLELGDSALYFCASSVGTEHYNEQFFGPGTRLTVL.

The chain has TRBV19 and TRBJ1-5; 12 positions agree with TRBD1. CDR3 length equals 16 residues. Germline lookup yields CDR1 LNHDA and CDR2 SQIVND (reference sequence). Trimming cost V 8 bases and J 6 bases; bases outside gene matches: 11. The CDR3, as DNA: TGTGCCAGTCGTGGCCCGGGACAGGGGGCGATTCAGCCCCAGCATTTT. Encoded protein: CASRGPGQGAIQPQHF.